Listed below are T cell receptor beta chains from one sample, sequenced in a study of blood T cell repertoires in COVID-19. The method was immunoSEQ multiplex PCR; TCRdb's version includes in-frame clones alone and lacks a portion of them. The table lists around 220,000 clones, around 86% of them singletons. The sample taken for sequencing was peripheral blood. Source of these receptors: a human donor in a cohort sampled during active COVID-19. Each CDR3 is given with its conserved first and last residue. A D gene is named only where the DNA matches it firmly. Some rows mark clone size as missing; the rest say once, few, many or name a class of expanded clone.

CDR3 protein: CASSLGTGSLRNQPQHF; CDR3 DNA: TGTGCCAGCAGCTTAGGGACAGGGAGCCTTCGCAATCAGCCCCAGCATTTT; D gene: TRBD1; clone size: once; V gene: TRBV7-9; J gene: TRBJ1-5
CDR3 protein: CASSWDRWNTEAFF; CDR3 DNA: TGTGCCAGCTCATGGGACAGGTGGAACACTGAAGCTTTCTTT; D gene: TRBD1; clone size: -; V gene: TRBV18; J gene: TRBJ1-1
CDR3 protein: CASSQPSGRSYNEQFF; CDR3 DNA: TGTGCCAGCAGCCAACCTAGCGGGCGCTCCTACAATGAGCAGTTCTTC; D gene: TRBD2; clone size: -; V gene: TRBV3-1/TRBV3-2; J gene: TRBJ2-1
CDR3 protein: CATSAGTANYGYTF; CDR3 DNA: TGTGCCACCAGTGCAGGGACAGCTAACTATGGCTACACCTTC; D gene: TRBD1; clone size: -; V gene: TRBV24-1; J gene: TRBJ1-2
CDR3 protein: CASSQERVIQETQYF; CDR3 DNA: TGCGCCAGCAGCCAGGAGCGGGTAATCCAAGAGACCCAGTACTTC; D gene: -; clone size: -; V gene: TRBV4-3; J gene: TRBJ2-5
CDR3 protein: CASTRRWQSYEQYF; CDR3 DNA: TGTGCCAGCACCCGGCGGTGGCAGTCCTACGAGCAGTACTTC; D gene: -; clone size: -; V gene: TRBV6-6; J gene: TRBJ2-7
CDR3 protein: CASSPWTSGRAGPYNEQFF; CDR3 DNA: TGTGCCAGCAGCCCGTGGACTAGCGGGAGGGCCGGTCCCTACAATGAGCAGTTCTTC; D gene: TRBD2; clone size: -; V gene: TRBV3-1/TRBV3-2; J gene: TRBJ2-1
CDR3 protein: CASKPGLASPPYF; CDR3 DNA: TGTGCCAGCAAACCGGGACTCGCATCCCCCCCGTACTTC; D gene: -; clone size: -; V gene: TRBV7-9; J gene: TRBJ2-7
CDR3 protein: CATSDLGTAQETQYF; CDR3 DNA: TGTGCCACCAGTGATTTAGGGACAGCTCAAGAGACCCAGTACTTC; D gene: TRBD1; clone size: -; V gene: TRBV24-1; J gene: TRBJ2-5
CDR3 protein: CASSFRGQGTYEQYF; CDR3 DNA: TGTGCCAGCAGTTTCCGAGGACAGGGAACCTACGAGCAGTACTTC; D gene: TRBD1; clone size: few; V gene: TRBV25-1; J gene: TRBJ2-7
CDR3 protein: CASSPWGQLSNQPQHF; CDR3 DNA: TGTGCCAGCAGTCCATGGGGACAGCTTAGCAATCAGCCCCAGCATTTT; D gene: TRBD1; clone size: few; V gene: TRBV28; J gene: TRBJ1-5
CDR3 protein: CASSQANAENGYTF; CDR3 DNA: TGTGCCAGCAGCCAAGCAAACGCGGAAAATGGCTACACCTTC; D gene: -; clone size: -; V gene: TRBV4-2; J gene: TRBJ1-2
CDR3 protein: CASGRISTDTQYF; CDR3 DNA: TGCGCTAGCGGGCGGATAAGCACAGATACGCAGTATTTT; D gene: TRBD2; clone size: -; V gene: TRBV19; J gene: TRBJ2-3
CDR3 protein: CAISPGQGARGNQPQHF; CDR3 DNA: TGTGCCATCAGCCCGGGACAGGGGGCGCGGGGCAATCAGCCCCAGCATTTT; D gene: TRBD1; clone size: -; V gene: TRBV10-3; J gene: TRBJ1-5
CDR3 protein: CASSVPGTGRYEQYF; CDR3 DNA: TGTGCCAGCAGTGTTCCGGGGACAGGCCGGTACGAGCAGTACTTC; D gene: TRBD1; clone size: -; V gene: TRBV27; J gene: TRBJ2-7
CDR3 protein: CASSQEGRGTDTQYF; CDR3 DNA: TGCGCCAGCAGCCAAGAAGGGAGGGGCACAGATACGCAGTATTTT; D gene: TRBD2; clone size: -; V gene: TRBV4-3; J gene: TRBJ2-3
CDR3 protein: CATSRDGGQREKLFF; CDR3 DNA: TGTGCCACCAGCAGAGATGGAGGGCAACGCGAAAAACTGTTTTTT; D gene: -; clone size: -; V gene: TRBV15; J gene: TRBJ1-4
CDR3 protein: CAWSNFGTYSNQPQHF; CDR3 DNA: TGTGCCTGGAGCAACTTCGGGACTTATAGCAATCAGCCCCAGCATTTT; D gene: -; clone size: -; V gene: TRBV30; J gene: TRBJ1-5
CDR3 protein: CASSLWVGGETQYF; CDR3 DNA: TGTGCCAGCAGTTTATGGGTGGGGGGAGAGACCCAGTACTTC; D gene: -; clone size: -; V gene: TRBV28; J gene: TRBJ2-5
CDR3 protein: CASSLGGTSPNTGELFF; CDR3 DNA: TGCGCCAGCAGCTTGGGGGGGACTAGCCCGAACACCGGGGAGCTGTTTTTT; D gene: TRBD2; clone size: -; V gene: TRBV5-1; J gene: TRBJ2-2
CDR3 protein: CASLVAGGSSPLHF; CDR3 DNA: TGTGCCAGCCTCGTGGCGGGAGGTAGTTCACCCCTCCACTTT; D gene: -; clone size: -; V gene: TRBV28; J gene: TRBJ1-6
CDR3 protein: CAWSLGARETQYF; CDR3 DNA: TGTGCCTGGAGCTTAGGGGCGCGGGAGACCCAGTACTTC; D gene: -; clone size: few; V gene: TRBV30; J gene: TRBJ2-5
CDR3 protein: CASSLLRNPQETQYF; CDR3 DNA: TGTGCCAGCAGCTTACTGAGGAACCCTCAAGAGACCCAGTACTTC; D gene: -; clone size: -; V gene: TRBV7-2; J gene: TRBJ2-5
CDR3 protein: CASSPKGGGLTTEAFF; CDR3 DNA: TGTGCCAGCTCACCGAAGGGAGGGGGATTGACCACTGAAGCTTTCTTT; D gene: -; clone size: -; V gene: TRBV18; J gene: TRBJ1-1
CDR3 protein: CASSLEGLTEAFF; CDR3 DNA: TGCGCCAGCAGCTTGGAGGGGTTAACTGAAGCTTTCTTT; D gene: -; clone size: once; V gene: TRBV5-1; J gene: TRBJ1-1
CDR3 protein: CASRGLWGEAFF; CDR3 DNA: TGTGCCAGCCGGGGGTTATGGGGTGAAGCTTTCTTT; D gene: -; clone size: few; V gene: TRBV7-9; J gene: TRBJ1-1
CDR3 protein: CASSLRTETHF; CDR3 DNA: TGTGCCAGCAGTTTGCGGACAGAGACTCACTTC; D gene: -; clone size: -; V gene: TRBV12-3/TRBV12-4; J gene: TRBJ2-7
CDR3 protein: CASSFQGASNQPQHF; CDR3 DNA: TGTGCCAGCAGCTTTCAGGGTGCAAGCAATCAGCCCCAGCATTTT; D gene: -; clone size: -; V gene: TRBV7-4; J gene: TRBJ1-5
CDR3 protein: CASSFDRGSYTF; CDR3 DNA: TGTGCCAGCAGCTTCGACAGGGGAAGCTACACCTTC; D gene: TRBD1; clone size: -; V gene: TRBV9; J gene: TRBJ1-2
CDR3 protein: CAWSVLNGETQYF; CDR3 DNA: TGTGCCTGGAGTGTTCTGAACGGAGAGACCCAGTACTTC; D gene: -; clone size: -; V gene: TRBV30; J gene: TRBJ2-5
CDR3 protein: CASSLEGGTEQYF; CDR3 DNA: TGTGCCAGCAGCTTAGAGGGGGGGACCGAGCAGTACTTC; D gene: -; clone size: -; V gene: TRBV7-9; J gene: TRBJ2-7
CDR3 protein: CASSSRDREETQYF; CDR3 DNA: TGCGCCAGCAGCTCCCGGGACAGGGAAGAGACCCAGTACTTC; D gene: TRBD1; clone size: once; V gene: TRBV5-1; J gene: TRBJ2-5
CDR3 protein: CASSQGLSRRYTEAFF; CDR3 DNA: TGTGCCAGCAGCCAAGGACTCTCGAGGAGGTACACTGAAGCTTTCTTT; D gene: -; clone size: -; V gene: TRBV3-1/TRBV3-2; J gene: TRBJ1-1
CDR3 protein: CASSPSSYEQYF; CDR3 DNA: TGTGCCAGCTCACCTAGCTCCTACGAGCAGTACTTC; D gene: -; clone size: -; V gene: TRBV18; J gene: TRBJ2-7
CDR3 protein: CASRADRGLHEQFF; CDR3 DNA: TGCGCCAGCAGGGCGGACAGGGGGCTGCATGAGCAGTTCTTC; D gene: TRBD1; clone size: -; V gene: TRBV23-1; J gene: TRBJ2-1
CDR3 protein: CASSRGRVNTDTQYF; CDR3 DNA: TGTGCCAGCAGCCGCGGCAGGGTTAACACAGATACGCAGTATTTT; D gene: -; clone size: -; V gene: TRBV7-2; J gene: TRBJ2-3
CDR3 protein: CASSVDGGTGELFF; CDR3 DNA: TGTGCCAGCAGCGTCGACGGGGGGACCGGGGAGCTGTTTTTT; D gene: TRBD2; clone size: -; V gene: TRBV11-3; J gene: TRBJ2-2
CDR3 protein: CSASGTAYNSPLHF; CDR3 DNA: TGCAGTGCTAGTGGGACAGCTTATAATTCACCCCTCCACTTT; D gene: TRBD1; clone size: -; V gene: TRBV20-1; J gene: TRBJ1-6
CDR3 protein: CASSLGAVGGEQYF; CDR3 DNA: TGCGCCAGCAGCTTGGGCGCGGTGGGGGGCGAGCAGTACTTC; D gene: -; clone size: -; V gene: TRBV5-1; J gene: TRBJ2-7
CDR3 protein: CATSRDTRARGRGSGYTF; CDR3 DNA: TGTGCCACCAGCAGAGATACGAGGGCCAGGGGGCGCGGTAGTGGCTACACCTTC; D gene: TRBD1; clone size: once; V gene: TRBV15; J gene: TRBJ1-2
CDR3 protein: CASSPPGLDSYEQYF; CDR3 DNA: TGTGCCAGCAGTCCCCCGGGACTCGACTCCTACGAGCAGTACTTC; D gene: -; clone size: once; V gene: TRBV7-9; J gene: TRBJ2-7
CDR3 protein: CASSLAQVGETQYF; CDR3 DNA: TGCGCCAGCAGCTTGGCACAGGTGGGGGAGACCCAGTACTTC; D gene: -; clone size: -; V gene: TRBV5-1; J gene: TRBJ2-5
CDR3 protein: CASSQEGTGVRTGANVLTF; CDR3 DNA: TGCGCCAGCAGCCAAGAGGGGACAGGGGTAAGAACTGGGGCCAACGTCCTGACTTTC; D gene: TRBD1; clone size: few; V gene: TRBV4-3; J gene: TRBJ2-6